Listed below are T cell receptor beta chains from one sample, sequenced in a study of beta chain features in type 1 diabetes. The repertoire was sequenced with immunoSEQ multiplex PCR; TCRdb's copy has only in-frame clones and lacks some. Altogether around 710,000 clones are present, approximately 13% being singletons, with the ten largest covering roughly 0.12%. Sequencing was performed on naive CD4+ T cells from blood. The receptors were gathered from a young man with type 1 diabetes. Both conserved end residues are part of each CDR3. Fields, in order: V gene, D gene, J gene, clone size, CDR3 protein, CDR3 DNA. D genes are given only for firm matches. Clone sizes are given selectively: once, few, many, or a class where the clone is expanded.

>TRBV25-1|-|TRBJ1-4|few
CASSEYQNEKLFF
TGTGCCAGCAGTGAATATCAGAATGAAAAACTGTTTTTT
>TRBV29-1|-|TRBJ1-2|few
CSVGNGDYGYTF
TGCAGCGTTGGAAACGGCGACTATGGCTACACCTTC
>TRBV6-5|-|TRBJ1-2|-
CASSPGPRDGYTF
TGTGCCAGCAGCCCCGGGCCCAGGGATGGCTACACCTTC
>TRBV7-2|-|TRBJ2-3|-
CASSLSPVLDTQYF
TGTGCCAGCAGCCTAAGTCCGGTATTAGATACGCAGTATTTT
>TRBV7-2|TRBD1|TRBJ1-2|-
CASSPRQGTTYGYTF
TGTGCCAGCAGCCCCCGACAGGGAACGACCTATGGCTACACCTTC
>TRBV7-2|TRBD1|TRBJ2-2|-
CASSQDYRTGNTGELSF
TGCGCCAGCAGCCAAGACTACCGGACAGGGAACACCGGGGAGCTGTCTTTT
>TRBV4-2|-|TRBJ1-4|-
CASSKEGVRAANFSTNEKLFF
TGTGCCAGCAGCAAAGAGGGCGTCCGGGCAGCAAACTTTTCAACTAATGAAAAACTGTTTTTT
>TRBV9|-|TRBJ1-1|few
CASSAARGTEAFF
TGTGCCAGCAGCGCCGCGCGGGGCACTGAAGCTTTCTTT
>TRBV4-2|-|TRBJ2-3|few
CASSQETGGTDTQYF
TGTGCCAGCAGCCAAGAAACAGGAGGCACAGATACGCAGTATTTT
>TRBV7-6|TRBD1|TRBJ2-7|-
CASSIGQGQYF
TGTGCCAGCAGCATCGGACAGGGACAGTACTTC
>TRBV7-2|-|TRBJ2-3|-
CASSLVAGERTDTQYF
TGTGCCAGCAGCTTAGTAGCAGGGGAGCGGACAGATACGCAGTATTTT
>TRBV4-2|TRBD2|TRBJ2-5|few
CASSQARTSGGEETQYF
TGTGCCAGCAGCCAGGCCCGGACTAGCGGGGGAGAAGAGACCCAGTACTTC
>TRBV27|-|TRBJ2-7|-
CASSKNRDTYEQYF
TGTGCCAGCAGTAAAAACCGGGACACTTACGAGCAGTACTTC
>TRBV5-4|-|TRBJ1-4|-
CASSLGGRINEKLFF
TGTGCCAGCAGCTTGGGGGGTAGGATTAATGAAAAACTGTTTTTT
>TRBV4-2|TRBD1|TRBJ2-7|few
CASSQDRQGVSYEQYF
TGTGCCAGCAGCCAAGATAGACAGGGAGTATCCTACGAGCAGTACTTC
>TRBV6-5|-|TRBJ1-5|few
CASSLTGQGSQPQHF
TGTGCCAGCAGTTTAACAGGGCAGGGGAGTCAGCCCCAGCATTTT
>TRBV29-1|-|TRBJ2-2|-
CSVDRQGNTGELFF
TGCAGCGTTGATCGGCAGGGGAACACCGGGGAGCTGTTTTTT
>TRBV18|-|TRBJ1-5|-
CASSPQTGALEGPQHF
TGTGCCAGCTCACCGCAGACAGGCGCCCTTGAGGGGCCCCAGCATTTT
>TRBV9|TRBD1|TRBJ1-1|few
CASRTGESTEAFF
TGTGCCAGCAGGACAGGGGAGTCAACTGAAGCTTTCTTT
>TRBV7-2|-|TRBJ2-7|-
CASRGAYEQYF
TGTGCCAGCAGGGGGGCCTACGAGCAGTACTTC
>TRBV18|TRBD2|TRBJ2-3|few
CAIGTSLDTDTQYF
TGTGCCATCGGGACTAGCTTGGACACAGATACGCAGTATTTT
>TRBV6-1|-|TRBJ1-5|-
CASSELGGRPQHF
TGTGCCAGCAGTGAGTTGGGGGGAAGACCCCAGCATTTT
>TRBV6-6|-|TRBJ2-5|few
CASRSQAKETQYF
TGTGCCAGCAGATCACAGGCCAAAGAGACCCAGTACTTC
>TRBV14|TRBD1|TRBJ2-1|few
CASSQGQGDEQFF
TGTGCCAGCAGCCAGGGACAGGGGGATGAGCAGTTCTTC
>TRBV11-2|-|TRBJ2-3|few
CASSLVQISSTDTQYF
TGTGCCAGCAGCTTAGTTCAGATTTCTAGCACAGATACGCAGTATTTT
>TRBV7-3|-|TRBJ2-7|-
CASKVRESSYEQYF
TGTGCCAGCAAAGTAAGGGAAAGCTCCTACGAGCAGTACTTC
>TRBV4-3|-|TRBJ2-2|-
CASSQVWGTGELFF
TGCGCCAGCAGCCAAGTTTGGGGAACCGGGGAGCTGTTTTTT
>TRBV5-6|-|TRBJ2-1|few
CASSSRGSNEQFF
TGTGCCAGCAGCTCCCGAGGGTCCAATGAGCAGTTCTTC
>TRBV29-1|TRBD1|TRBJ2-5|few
CSVRQGRETQYF
TGCAGCGTACGACAGGGGCGAGAGACCCAGTACTTC
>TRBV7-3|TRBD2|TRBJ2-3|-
CASSLTSGLAVSTDTQYF
TGTGCCAGCAGCTTAACGTCAGGACTAGCGGTTAGCACAGATACGCAGTATTTT
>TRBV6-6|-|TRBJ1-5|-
CASQYRATSNQPQHF
TGTGCCAGCCAATACAGGGCTACTAGCAATCAGCCCCAGCATTTT
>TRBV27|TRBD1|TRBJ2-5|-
CASSLRGQGAGETQYF
TGTGCCAGCAGTTTACGGGGACAGGGAGCGGGAGAGACCCAGTACTTC
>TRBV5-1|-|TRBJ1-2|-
CASSLEGQGGIGYTF
TGCGCCAGCAGCTTGGAGGGACAAGGAGGTATTGGCTACACCTTC
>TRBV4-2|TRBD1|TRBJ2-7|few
CASSQGTGIPYEQYF
TGTGCCAGCAGCCAGGGGACAGGCATACCGTACGAGCAGTACTTC
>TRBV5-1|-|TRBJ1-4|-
CASSLGQGISGTNEKLFF
TGCGCCAGCAGCTTGGGGCAGGGCATCTCGGGGACTAATGAAAAACTGTTTTTT
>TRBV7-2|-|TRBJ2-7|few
CASSAGLSYEQYF
TGTGCCAGCAGCGCGGGACTTTCCTACGAGCAGTACTTC
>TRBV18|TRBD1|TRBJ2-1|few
CASSPPGQGNEQFF
TGTGCCAGCTCACCCCCCGGACAGGGCAATGAGCAGTTCTTC
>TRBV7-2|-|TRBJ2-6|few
CASSFLGANVLTF
TGTGCCAGCAGCTTCCTTGGGGCCAACGTCCTGACTTTC
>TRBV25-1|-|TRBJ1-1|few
CASSDRRGRNTEAFF
TGTGCCAGCAGTGACAGGCGTGGACGGAACACTGAAGCTTTCTTT
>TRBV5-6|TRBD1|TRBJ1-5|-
CASSQGGAGNQPQHF
TGTGCCAGCAGCCAAGGGGGCGCGGGCAATCAGCCCCAGCATTTT
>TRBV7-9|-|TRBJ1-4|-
CASSSYRANGEKLFF
TGTGCCAGCAGCTCTTACCGGGCCAACGGTGAAAAACTGTTTTTT
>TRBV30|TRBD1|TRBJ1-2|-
CAWGLTPGQVYGYTF
TGTGCCTGGGGCCTCACCCCGGGACAGGTTTATGGCTACACCTTC
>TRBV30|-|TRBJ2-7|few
CAWSVLGVPPYEQYF
TGTGCCTGGAGTGTGCTGGGAGTACCCCCCTACGAGCAGTACTTC
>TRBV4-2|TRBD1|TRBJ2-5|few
CASSQEWGTGITGETQYF
TGTGCCAGCAGCCAAGAATGGGGGACAGGGATAACCGGGGAGACCCAGTACTTC
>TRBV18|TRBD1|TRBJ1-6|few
CASSPTGTGFNSPLHF
TGTGCCAGCTCACCCACCGGGACAGGGTTCAATTCACCCCTCCACTTT
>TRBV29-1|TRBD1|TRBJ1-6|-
CSVGGQGDSPLHF
TGCAGCGTCGGAGGACAGGGCGATTCACCCCTCCACTTT
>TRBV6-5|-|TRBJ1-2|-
CASSVKGGGYTF
TGTGCCAGCAGTGTTAAGGGTGGTGGCTACACCTTC
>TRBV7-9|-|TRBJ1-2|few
CASSLGVDGYTF
TGTGCCAGCAGCTTAGGTGTAGACGGCTACACCTTC
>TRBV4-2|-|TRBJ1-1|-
CASSQDLRVGTEAFF
TGTGCCAGCAGCCAAGATCTACGGGTAGGAACTGAAGCTTTCTTT
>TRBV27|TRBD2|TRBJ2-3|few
CASSLPRTSGDIDTQYF
TGTGCCAGCAGTTTACCGCGGACTAGCGGGGATATAGATACGCAGTATTTT